Reported below is one TCR beta chain. Its antigen is not identified. These data are taken from a study of OX40 agonist ivuxolimab in advanced cancers. For the study at large: A mean age of around 60 years, range 23 to 79, was recorded, and around 85% were male. General study findings and limits: Normalized expansion of T-cell clones was also low for some nonresponders.

Produced via immunoSEQ multiplex PCR; TCRdb's table is partial and in-frame only. The sample lists about 94,000 clones, around nine tenths occurring once. The sample in question was CD4+ or CD8+ T cells sorted from blood, obtained in a trial of the OX40 agonist ivuxolimab. This sequence originates from an adult with an advanced solid tumor such as melanoma, head and neck, liver or kidney cancer.

CDR3 nucleotides: TGTGCCAGCGGCGGTCCGACAGGCTTCACTGAAGCTTTCTTT. Its translation: CASGGPTGFTEAFF. The chain employs TRBV25-1 and TRBJ1-1, with D perhaps matching TRBD1 (6 bases). The CDR3 is 14 residues long. Trimming took off 8 bases at V and 4 bases at J, with 17 bases between the two ends. Per the germline V gene, CDR1 is MGHDK and CDR2 is SYGVNS.